This entry features one TCR beta chain sequence. The antigen is not known. This sample was taken from a study of CD8 T cells in ankylosing spondylitis. Study findings and constraints: Roughly eight highly homologous variants formed a TCR beta motif that appeared characteristic of ankylosing spondylitis blood. In peripheral blood, disease-linked CD8+ clones occurred at relatively low frequencies. Reports of some motif variants in reactive arthritis synovial fluid and blood predate this one.

V was clipped by 4 bases and J by 0 bases; unmatched bases: 10. The germline CDR1 and CDR2 sequences are WSHSY and SAAADI. The CDR3 is 18 residues long. TCRdb ran MiXCR on the 5' RACE reads and lists one entry per CDR3 protein. Counted here are 200,000 to 250,000 distinct CDR3 sequences, around 17% occurring once; the ten biggest clones make up 40% to 50%. This chain connects TRBV10-2 to TRBJ2-3, with 10 bases matching TRBD2. The receptor comes from a male donor with ankylosing spondylitis. The sample comprised blood, either unsorted or a sorted T cell fraction (not recorded which). The CDR3, as DNA: TGCGCCAGCAGTGCAGCGCTAGCGGGAGTTCCCAGCACAGATACGCAGTATTTT. Encoded protein: CASSAALAGVPSTDTQYF.